This TCR beta chain was documented in a study of OX40 agonist ivuxolimab in advanced cancers. Germline V gene sequence: CDR1 MNHNS, CDR2 SASEGT. This CDR3 spans 15 amino acids. With 5 bases clipped from V and 2 bases from J, the junction kept 4 bases outside the gene matches. The assay was immunoSEQ multiplex PCR, and TCRdb's table has in-frame clones only and misses some. The sample records about 62,000 clones, 88% being singletons. The chain recombines TRBV6-1 with TRBJ1-5; the match to TRBD1 covers 9 bases. The origin of this receptor is an adult with an advanced solid tumor such as melanoma, head and neck, liver or kidney cancer. The material sequenced was CD4+ or CD8+ T cells sorted from blood, taken in a trial of the OX40 agonist ivuxolimab. CDR3 region: CASSRTGVGNQPQHF. The DNA for the CDR3 is TGTGCCAGCAGTCGGACAGGGGTCGGCAATCAGCCCCAGCATTTT.